This is a list of T cell receptor beta chains from one sample in a study of blood T cell repertoires in COVID-19. Using immunoSEQ multiplex PCR, the repertoire was profiled, and TCRdb retains in-frame clones only, with some absent. The sample comprises about 210,000 clones, 86% of which are singletons, and roughly 25% rests with the top ten. The sequencing sample was made of PBMCs or T cells enriched from blood (not recorded which). The receptors here all came from a woman aged 40 to 50 in a cohort exposed to, infected with or recovered from COVID-19 (not recorded which). Both conserved end residues are part of each CDR3. A D gene is named only where the DNA matches it firmly. Clone size is given for some rows only: seen once, a few or many times, or a class if the clone is expanded.

CDR3 protein	CDR3 DNA	D gene	V gene	J gene	clone size
CASSLQGLRTEAFF	TGTGCCAGCAGCTTACAGGGGTTACGGACTGAAGCTTTCTTT	TRBD1	TRBV5-5	TRBJ1-1	.
CASSKEEGSPLHF	TGTGCCAGCAGCAAAGAGGAGGGTTCACCCCTCCACTTT	.	TRBV21-1	TRBJ1-6	.
CASTARPDTDYEQYF	TGTGCCAGCACCGCCCGCCCAGACACCGACTACGAGCAGTACTTC	.	TRBV2	TRBJ2-7	.
CASSRSGSSYNSPLHF	TGTGCCAGCAGCAGGTCTGGGAGCTCCTATAATTCACCCCTCCACTTT	.	TRBV9	TRBJ1-6	.
CASSGQGAYTEAFF	TGCGCCAGCAGCGGACAGGGGGCCTACACTGAAGCTTTCTTT	TRBD1	TRBV5-1	TRBJ1-1	.
CASSSQTGRYGYTF	TGTGCCAGCAGTTCTCAGACAGGTCGCTATGGCTACACCTTC	.	TRBV27	TRBJ1-2	.
CASSGTGIEYTEAFF	TGTGCCAGCAGTGGGACAGGGATAGAGTACACTGAAGCTTTCTTT	TRBD1	TRBV5-6	TRBJ1-1	few
CASSEFLGSPDTQYF	TGCGCCAGCAGTGAGTTCTTAGGGAGTCCAGATACGCAGTATTTT	.	TRBV10-1	TRBJ2-3	.
CASSLTGTTNEKLFF	TGTGCCAGCAGCCTCACAGGAACTACCAATGAAAAACTGTTTTTT	.	TRBV5-4	TRBJ1-4	.
CASSFSGREEVEQFF	TGCGCCAGCAGCTTCTCCGGGAGGGAGGAGGTTGAGCAGTTCTTC	TRBD2	TRBV5-1	TRBJ2-1	.
CASSFIGLAGSTDTQYF	TGTGCCAGCAGTTTTATAGGACTAGCGGGGAGCACAGATACGCAGTATTTT	TRBD2	TRBV27	TRBJ2-3	.
CASSPRRGSYEQYF	TGTGCCAGCAGCCCTAGGCGGGGGAGCTACGAGCAGTACTTC	TRBD2	TRBV7-2	TRBJ2-7	.
CASSWGAGGPSTGELFF	TGTGCCAGCAGCTGGGGAGCGGGAGGGCCGAGCACCGGGGAGCTGTTTTTT	TRBD2	TRBV7-8	TRBJ2-2	.
CASSLDPDTNYGYTF	TGTGCCAGCAGCTTAGACCCGGACACTAACTATGGCTACACCTTC	.	TRBV11-2	TRBJ1-2	.
CASRRQGAKGYTF	TGTGCCAGTAGACGACAGGGGGCTAAGGGCTACACCTTC	TRBD1	TRBV19	TRBJ1-2	.